Listed below are T cell receptor beta chains from one sample, sequenced in a study of blood T cell repertoires in COVID-19. Using immunoSEQ multiplex PCR, the repertoire was profiled, and TCRdb retains in-frame clones only, with some absent. Of around 140,000 clones in the sample, approximately 78% were seen once. Material for sequencing was PBMCs or T cells enriched from blood (not recorded which). These TCRs come from a woman aged 45 to 65 who had recovered from COVID-19. Each CDR3 is given with its conserved first and last residue. D genes are given only for firm matches. Expanded clones are given a class, and other clones once, few, many or no size at all.

D gene,clone size,J gene,CDR3 length,V gene,CDR3 protein,CDR3 DNA
TRBD1,NA,TRBJ1-2,14,TRBV25-1,CASSGDRANYGYTF,TGTGCCAGCAGTGGGGACAGGGCTAACTATGGCTACACCTTC
TRBD2,NA,TRBJ2-5,16,TRBV6-5,CASSSSGGAPQETQYF,TGTGCCAGCAGTTCTAGCGGGGGGGCTCCTCAAGAGACCCAGTACTTC
NA,NA,TRBJ1-6,15,TRBV5-6,CASSVEMNRDSPLHF,TGTGCCAGCAGCGTAGAGATGAATCGGGATTCACCCCTCCACTTT
NA,few,TRBJ1-6,18,TRBV5-1,CASSAAASHPYNDSPLHF,TGCGCCAGCAGCGCGGCAGCGTCCCACCCCTATAACGATTCACCCCTCCACTTT
TRBD1,NA,TRBJ1-1,13,TRBV29-1,CSVWTGANTEAFF,TGCAGCGTATGGACAGGGGCTAACACTGAAGCTTTCTTT
NA,NA,TRBJ2-7,15,TRBV6-5,CATYDNRRQGYEQYF,TGTGCCACCTATGATAACCGCCGCCAGGGGTACGAGCAGTACTTC
NA,NA,TRBJ1-3,15,TRBV5-1,CASSFQEMSGNTIYF,TGCGCCAGCAGCTTCCAGGAAATGTCTGGAAACACCATATATTTT
NA,few,TRBJ1-5,14,TRBV24-1,CATSDSERVLPQHF,TGTGCCACCAGTGATTCCGAGCGGGTATTGCCCCAGCATTTT
TRBD1,NA,TRBJ2-5,14,TRBV4-1,CASSQPTGVETQYF,TGCGCCAGCAGCCAACCTACAGGGGTGGAGACCCAGTACTTC
NA,NA,TRBJ1-1,17,TRBV19,CASSILSSSREWTEAFF,TGTGCCAGTAGTATTCTTTCATCTTCGAGGGAATGGACTGAAGCTTTCTTT
NA,few,TRBJ2-5,14,TRBV25-1,CASSETAFQETQYF,TGTGCCAGCAGTGAGACAGCTTTCCAAGAGACCCAGTACTTC
NA,NA,TRBJ1-4,15,TRBV7-9,CASSFLAATNEKLFF,TGTGCCAGCAGCTTCTTGGCAGCAACTAATGAAAAACTGTTTTTT
NA,NA,TRBJ1-1,16,TRBV12-2,CASRIGQGPLGTEAFF,TGTGCAAGTCGCATCGGACAAGGCCCCCTGGGCACTGAAGCTTTCTTT
TRBD1,NA,TRBJ1-5,15,TRBV27,CASSFGDRGNQPQHF,TGTGCCAGCAGTTTTGGGGACAGGGGGAATCAGCCCCAGCATTTT
NA,NA,TRBJ1-1,14,TRBV28,CASSSTGMNTEAFF,TGTGCCAGCAGTTCCACAGGTATGAACACTGAAGCTTTCTTT
NA,few,TRBJ2-7,14,TRBV2,CASSVTGGGYEQYF,TGTGCCAGCAGTGTTACAGGGGGAGGGTACGAGCAGTACTTC
NA,NA,TRBJ1-6,21,TRBV21-1,CASSISRTSTRTGHKDSPLHF,TGTGCCAGCAGCATTAGCCGGACATCCACAAGAACAGGCCATAAAGACTCACCCCTCCACTTT
NA,NA,TRBJ2-5,13,TRBV2,CASSVGIQETQYF,TGTGCCAGCAGTGTTGGCATCCAAGAGACCCAGTACTTC
NA,NA,TRBJ2-1,13,TRBV6-5,CASSSLSGNEQFF,TGTGCCAGCAGTTCCTTAAGCGGCAATGAGCAGTTCTTC
NA,NA,TRBJ1-6,15,TRBV5-1,CASSRETEKYSPLHF,TGCGCCAGCAGCCGGGAGACAGAAAAATATTCACCCCTCCACTTT
NA,NA,TRBJ2-2,15,TRBV25-1,CASSESGWNTGELFF,TGTGCCAGCAGTGAGTCCGGGTGGAACACCGGGGAGCTGTTTTTT
TRBD1,NA,TRBJ1-1,14,TRBV29-1,CSVPQRTGRPEAFF,TGCAGCGTTCCCCAAAGGACAGGGCGCCCTGAAGCTTTCTTT
NA,NA,TRBJ1-1,13,TRBV28,CAGNRELNTEAFF,TGTGCCGGAAACAGGGAATTGAACACTGAAGCTTTCTTT
TRBD1,NA,TRBJ2-3,19,TRBV28,CASSLSGTGGPTSTDTQYF,TGTGCCAGCAGTTTATCCGGGACAGGGGGCCCAACTAGCACAGATACGCAGTATTTT
TRBD1,few,TRBJ1-1,14,TRBV10-3,CAISERTGVTEAFF,TGTGCCATCAGTGAGAGGACAGGGGTCACTGAAGCTTTCTTT
NA,few,TRBJ1-5,13,TRBV19,CARRRVSNQPQHF,TGTGCCAGAAGGAGGGTTAGCAATCAGCCCCAGCATTTT
NA,NA,TRBJ2-6,14,TRBV13,CASSERSGANVLTF,TGTGCCAGCAGCGAGAGGAGCGGGGCCAACGTCCTGACTTTC
NA,few,TRBJ1-2,13,TRBV15,CATSTQRGSGYTF,TGTGCCACCAGCACTCAGAGGGGGTCTGGCTACACCTTC
TRBD2,NA,TRBJ2-1,16,TRBV24-1,CATSDLSGGSYNEQFF,TGTGCCACCAGTGACCTCAGCGGGGGCTCCTACAATGAGCAGTTCTTC
NA,NA,TRBJ2-5,15,TRBV2,CASSEGVSGGETQYF,TGTGCCAGCAGTGAAGGAGTCAGCGGCGGGGAGACCCAGTACTTC
TRBD1,NA,TRBJ2-1,17,TRBV24-1,CATSDRQGDAYYNEQFF,TGTGCCACCAGTGACCGACAGGGGGACGCCTATTACAATGAGCAGTTCTTC
NA,few,TRBJ1-2,15,TRBV27,CASSLSLSPVRGYTF,TGTGCCAGCAGTTTATCTCTTTCCCCGGTACGGGGCTACACCTTC
TRBD1,few,TRBJ1-6,15,TRBV28,CASSSNPGQGETLHF,TGTGCCAGCAGTTCCAATCCCGGACAGGGCGAAACCCTCCACTTT
TRBD2,NA,TRBJ2-5,13,TRBV28,CASSLGREETQYF,TGTGCCAGCAGTTTAGGGAGGGAGGAGACCCAGTACTTC
NA,few,TRBJ2-2,15,TRBV7-2,CASSLVLLNTGELFF,TGTGCCAGCAGCTTAGTCCTCCTGAACACCGGGGAGCTGTTTTTT
NA,NA,TRBJ1-6,13,TRBV27,CASSLGGGSPLHF,TGTGCCAGCAGTTTGGGGGGGGGTTCACCCCTCCACTTT
NA,NA,TRBJ1-6,15,TRBV6-5,CASSASRVSGSPLHF,TGTGCCAGCAGCGCCAGCAGGGTCTCGGGTTCACCCCTCCACTTT
TRBD1,NA,TRBJ1-1,16,TRBV27,CASSWLTGAGNTEAFF,TGTGCCAGCAGTTGGCTTACAGGGGCGGGAAACACTGAAGCTTTCTTT
TRBD1,NA,TRBJ2-2,15,TRBV6-6,CASSRGTGGIGELFF,TGTGCCAGCAGTAGGGGGACAGGGGGCATCGGGGAGCTGTTTTTT
NA,NA,TRBJ1-5,15,TRBV6-5,CASRRALTSNQPQHF,TGTGCCAGCAGGAGGGCTCTTACGAGCAATCAGCCCCAGCATTTT
NA,NA,TRBJ1-6,12,TRBV5-4,CASSRGNSPLHF,TGTGCCAGCAGCCGAGGGAATTCACCCCTCCACTTT
NA,NA,TRBJ2-5,13,TRBV10-1,CASSDGVQETQYF,TGCGCCAGCAGTGACGGGGTTCAAGAGACCCAGTACTTC
TRBD1,NA,TRBJ1-2,16,TRBV5-1,CASSKNTPGQGVGYTF,TGCGCCAGCAGCAAGAATACTCCGGGACAGGGGGTTGGCTACACCTTC
TRBD1,NA,TRBJ2-6,18,TRBV19,CASSLRTGLSSGANVLTF,TGTGCCAGTAGTCTCCGGACAGGGCTGAGCTCTGGGGCCAACGTCCTGACTTTC
NA,NA,TRBJ2-3,16,TRBV5-1,CASSSPGGFGTDTQYF,TGCGCCAGCAGCTCCCCGGGGGGCTTCGGAACAGATACGCAGTATTTT
TRBD1,NA,TRBJ2-5,15,TRBV5-5,CASSLVGQGQETQYF,TGTGCCAGCAGCTTGGTCGGACAGGGCCAAGAGACCCAGTACTTC
NA,NA,TRBJ1-2,14,TRBV28,CASSFTGSGYGYTF,TGTGCCAGCAGTTTCACAGGGTCCGGCTATGGCTACACCTTC
NA,few,TRBJ1-3,17,TRBV4-2,CASSQEGARTSGNTIYF,TGTGCCAGCAGCCAAGAGGGGGCTAGGACCTCTGGAAACACCATATATTTT
NA,NA,TRBJ1-5,15,TRBV6-5,CASSYGGAGDQPQHF,TGTGCCAGCAGTTACGGAGGGGCGGGAGATCAGCCCCAGCATTTT
NA,NA,TRBJ2-3,14,TRBV5-1,CASSFAGATDTQYF,TGCGCCAGCAGCTTCGCAGGGGCCACAGATACGCAGTATTTT
NA,NA,TRBJ2-2,14,TRBV25-1,CASGVAGRTGELFF,TGTGCCAGCGGGGTGGCAGGGCGGACCGGGGAGCTGTTTTTT
NA,once,TRBJ1-2,14,TRBV14,CASSQATVNYGYTF,TGTGCCAGCAGCCAAGCAACGGTTAACTATGGCTACACCTTC